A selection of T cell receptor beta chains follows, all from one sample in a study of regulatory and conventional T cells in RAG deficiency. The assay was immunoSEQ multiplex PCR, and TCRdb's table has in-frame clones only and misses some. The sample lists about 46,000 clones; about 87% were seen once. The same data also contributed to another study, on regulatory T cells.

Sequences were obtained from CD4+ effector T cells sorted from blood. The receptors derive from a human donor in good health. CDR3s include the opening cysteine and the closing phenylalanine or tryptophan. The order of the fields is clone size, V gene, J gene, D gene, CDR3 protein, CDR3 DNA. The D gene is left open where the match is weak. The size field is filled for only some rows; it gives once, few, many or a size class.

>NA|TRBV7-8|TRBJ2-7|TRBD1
CASSLVGQSLLYEQYF
TGTGCCAGCAGCTTAGTGGGACAGTCTTTACTTTACGAGCAGTACTTC
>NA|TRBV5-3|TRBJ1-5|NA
CASSPGLFSNQPQHF
TGTGCCAGCAGCCCGGGACTGTTTAGCAATCAGCCCCAGCATTTT
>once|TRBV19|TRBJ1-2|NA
CASSMLGYGYTF
TGTGCCAGTAGTATGCTGGGATATGGCTACACCTTC
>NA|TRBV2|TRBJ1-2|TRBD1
CASSQKLGQPPGDF
TGTGCCAGCAGTCAGAAATTGGGACAGCCACCGGGGGACTTC
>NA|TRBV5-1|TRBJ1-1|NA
CASSLDEEAGDTEAFF
TGCGCCAGCAGCTTGGATGAGGAGGCAGGGGACACTGAAGCTTTCTTT
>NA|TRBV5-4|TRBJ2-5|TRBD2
CASSSSGRSETQYF
TGTGCCAGCAGTTCTAGCGGGAGATCTGAGACCCAGTACTTC
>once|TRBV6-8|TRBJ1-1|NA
CASSLSQGPRREAFF
TGTGCCAGCAGTTTGTCCCAGGGACCCAGGCGGGAAGCTTTCTTT
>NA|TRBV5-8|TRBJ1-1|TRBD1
CASSLDRVDTEAFF
TGTGCCAGCAGCCTGGACAGGGTGGACACTGAAGCTTTCTTT
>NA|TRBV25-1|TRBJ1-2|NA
CASSDPGRQGYTF
TGTGCCAGCAGTGACCCAGGTCGGCAAGGCTACACCTTC
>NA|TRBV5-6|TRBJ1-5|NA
CASFRNSLNQPQHF
TGTGCCAGCTTCAGGAACAGCCTGAATCAGCCCCAGCATTTT
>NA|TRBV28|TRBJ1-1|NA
CASSWVNLDSGNTEAFF
TGTGCCAGCAGTTGGGTTAACTTGGACAGTGGGAACACTGAAGCTTTCTTT
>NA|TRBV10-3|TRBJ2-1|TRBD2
CAISEGGLAYNEQFF
TGTGCCATCAGTGAGGGCGGACTAGCCTACAATGAGCAGTTCTTC
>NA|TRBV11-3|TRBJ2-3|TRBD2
CASSSARGGRGTQYF
TGTGCCAGCAGCTCGGCCCGGGGGGGCCGCGGTACGCAGTATTTT
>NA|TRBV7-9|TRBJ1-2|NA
CASSYQGGSNGYTF
TGTGCCAGCAGCTACCAGGGAGGAAGTAACGGCTACACCTTC
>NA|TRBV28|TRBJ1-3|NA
CASSLGGVDGNTIYF
TGTGCCAGCAGTTTAGGGGGGGTAGATGGAAACACCATATATTTT
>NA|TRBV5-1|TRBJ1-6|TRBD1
CASSFRAQGLDSPLHF
TGCGCCAGCAGCTTTAGGGCACAGGGGTTGGATTCACCCCTCCACTTT
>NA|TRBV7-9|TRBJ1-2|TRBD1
CASSDRTGGGYGYTF
TGTGCCAGCAGCGACCGAACAGGGGGCGGATATGGCTACACCTTC
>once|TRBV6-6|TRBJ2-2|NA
CASSYGLANTGELFF
TGTGCCAGCAGTTACGGGCTAGCGAACACCGGGGAGCTGTTTTTT
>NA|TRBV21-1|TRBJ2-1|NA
CASSSPFAGGSYNEQFF
NA
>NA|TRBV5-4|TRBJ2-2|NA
CASSLGLIGQSGELFF
TGTGCCAGCAGCTTGGGTTTAATTGGACAGTCCGGGGAGCTGTTTTTT
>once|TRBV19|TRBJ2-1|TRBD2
CASSKLAGAYEQFF
TGTGCCAGTAGTAAACTAGCGGGAGCTTATGAGCAGTTCTTC
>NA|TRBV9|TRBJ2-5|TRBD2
CASSVEDGRAGETQYF
TGTGCCAGCAGCGTAGAAGACGGGAGGGCCGGAGAGACCCAGTACTTC
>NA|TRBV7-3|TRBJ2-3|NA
CASSLGGPADTQYF
TGTGCCAGCAGCTTAGGGGGGCCGGCAGATACGCAGTATTTT
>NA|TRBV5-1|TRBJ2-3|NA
CASSLGWSDTQYF
TGCGCCAGCAGCTTGGGATGGTCAGATACGCAGTATTTT
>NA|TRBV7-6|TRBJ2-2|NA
CASSPRPLNTGELFF
TGTGCCAGCAGCCCCCGGCCCTTGAACACCGGGGAGCTGTTTTTT
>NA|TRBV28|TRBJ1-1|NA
CASRTPQGTEAFF
TGTGCCAGCAGGACACCGCAGGGCACTGAAGCTTTCTTT
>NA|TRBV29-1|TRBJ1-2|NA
CSVEVGRNYGYTF
TGCAGCGTTGAAGTCGGACGGAACTATGGCTACACCTTC
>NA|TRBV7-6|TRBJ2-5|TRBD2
CASSLNVGGGETQYF
TGTGCCAGCAGCTTAAACGTAGGCGGGGGGGAGACCCAGTACTTC
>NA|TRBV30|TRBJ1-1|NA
CALEGRGGNTEAFF
TGTGCCCTGGAAGGTAGGGGAGGGAACACTGAAGCTTTCTTT
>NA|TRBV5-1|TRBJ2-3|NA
CASSLVVGTDTQYF
TGCGCCAGCAGCTTGGTTGTCGGAACAGATACGCAGTATTTT
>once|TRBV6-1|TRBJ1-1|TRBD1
CASSPRQGRGTEAFF
TGTGCCAGCAGTCCCCGACAGGGACGGGGCACTGAAGCTTTCTTT
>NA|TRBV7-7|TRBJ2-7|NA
CASSLEAGSYEQYF
TGTGCTAGCAGCTTAGAGGCAGGGTCCTACGAGCAGTACTTC
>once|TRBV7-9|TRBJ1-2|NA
CASSLGQGPYGYTF
TGTGCCAGCAGCTTAGGGCAGGGCCCCTATGGCTACACCTTC
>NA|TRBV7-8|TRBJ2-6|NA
CASSFLREDRANVLTF
TGTGCCAGCAGCTTCCTTCGAGAGGACCGGGCCAACGTCCTGACTTTC
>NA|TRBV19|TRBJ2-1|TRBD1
CASSSDRSSYNEQFF
TGTGCCAGTAGTTCGGACAGGAGCTCCTACAATGAGCAGTTCTTC
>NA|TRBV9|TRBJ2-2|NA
CASSVRQAAGELFF
TGTGCCAGCAGCGTACGTCAGGCGGCCGGGGAGCTGTTTTTT
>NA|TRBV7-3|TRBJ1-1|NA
CASSTTPGQGTEAFF
TGTGCCAGCAGTACTACCCCGGGGCAGGGCACTGAAGCTTTCTTT
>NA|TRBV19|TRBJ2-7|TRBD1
CASSQLGDRGYEQYF
TGTGCCAGTAGTCAACTCGGGGACAGGGGCTACGAGCAGTACTTC
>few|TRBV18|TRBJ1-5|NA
CASSPRNQPQHF
TGTGCCAGCTCACCGCGCAATCAGCCCCAGCATTTT
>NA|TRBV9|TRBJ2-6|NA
CASSTRTAANSGANVLTF
TGTGCCAGCAGCACTCGGACGGCCGCGAACTCTGGGGCCAACGTCCTGACTTTC
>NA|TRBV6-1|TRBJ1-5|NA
CATSGQDRAQHF
TGTGCCACCTCGGGGCAAGATCGGGCCCAGCATTTT
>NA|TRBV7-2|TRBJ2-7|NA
CASQGSLYEQYF
TGTGCCAGTCAGGGGTCGCTCTACGAGCAGTACTTC
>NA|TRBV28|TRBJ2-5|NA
CASTGAVETQYF
TGTGCCAGCACAGGGGCGGTGGAGACCCAGTACTTC
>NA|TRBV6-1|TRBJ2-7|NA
CASSGGDNSYEQYF
TGTGCCAGCAGTGGAGGAGACAACTCCTACGAGCAGTACTTC
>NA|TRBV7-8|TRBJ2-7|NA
CASSRTVSSYEQYF
TGTGCCAGCAGCAGGACAGTTTCCTCCTACGAGCAGTACTTC
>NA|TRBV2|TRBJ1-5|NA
CASTEIKNQPQHF
TGTGCCAGCACTGAAATTAAAAATCAGCCCCAGCATTTT
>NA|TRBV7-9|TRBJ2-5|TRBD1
CASSLDPGGAKTQYF
TGTGCCAGCAGCTTAGATCCAGGGGGCGCGAAGACCCAGTACTTC
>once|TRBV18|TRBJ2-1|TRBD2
CASSHLGGRADKNEQFF
TGTGCCAGCTCACACCTAGGCGGGAGGGCCGATAAGAATGAGCAGTTCTTC
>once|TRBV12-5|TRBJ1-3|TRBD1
CASGWTGGEGTIYF
TGTGCTAGTGGTTGGACAGGGGGCGAAGGCACCATATATTTT
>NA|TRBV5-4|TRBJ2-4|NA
CASSLGDQGGRDIQYF
TGTGCCAGCAGCTTGGGTGACCAAGGAGGAAGAGACATTCAGTACTTC
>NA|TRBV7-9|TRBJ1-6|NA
CASSLSLPGQAASPLHF
TGTGCCAGCAGCCTTAGCTTACCGGGCCAGGCCGCGTCACCCCTCCACTTT
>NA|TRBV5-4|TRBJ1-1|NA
CASSLGANMNTEAFF
TGTGCCAGCAGCTTGGGGGCGAACATGAACACTGAAGCTTTCTTT
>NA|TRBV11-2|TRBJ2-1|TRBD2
CASSPGGWTPGEQFF
TGTGCCAGCAGCCCCGGGGGGTGGACGCCGGGCGAGCAGTTCTTC
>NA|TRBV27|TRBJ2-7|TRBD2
CASSLAPSGRVGGEQYF
TGTGCCAGCAGTTTGGCCCCTAGCGGGAGGGTCGGTGGCGAGCAGTACTTC
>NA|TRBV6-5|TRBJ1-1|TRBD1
CASSYDRADTEAFF
TGTGCCAGCAGTTATGACAGGGCGGACACTGAAGCTTTCTTT
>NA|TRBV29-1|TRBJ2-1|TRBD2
CSVEGGTSGYNEQFF
TGCAGCGTTGAAGGTGGGACTAGCGGATACAATGAGCAGTTCTTC